The 2 T cell receptor beta chains below all came from one sample that was sequenced in a study of CD8 T cells in Susac syndrome. cDNA came from approximately 0.5 to 1 ug RNA primed by random hexamers. Via MiXCR, TCRdb re-called the immunoSEQ multiplex PCR reads, giving one row per CDR3 protein. The repertoire consists of tens of thousands of distinct CDR3 sequences, with around 93% occurring once and the leading ten covering around 0.45%. The sample taken for sequencing was CD8+ T cells from PBMCs. These receptors came from a human donor with Susac syndrome.

The chain uses TRBV9 and TRBJ1-1; TRBD1 might be the D (5 bases). V lost 3 bases, J lost 2 bases, and 14 bases lay in between. CDR3 length: 15 amino acids. Germline V gene sequence: CDR1 SGDLS, CDR2 YYNGEE. CDR3 sequence: CASSDGDQSNTEAFF. For the CDR3, the DNA is TGTGCCAGCAGCGATGGGGACCAAAGCAACACTGAAGCTTTCTTT.

The J gene is TRBJ2-2, the V gene TRBV11-2; D gene uncertain. CDR3 length: 16 amino acids. V was clipped by 5 bases and J by 0 bases, with 13 bases between them. Germline values: CDR1 SGHAT, CDR2 FQNNGV. The CDR3 DNA reads as TGTGCCAGCAGCCCCAGGACCGATGCGAACACCGGGGAGCTGTTTTTT. Encoded protein: CASSPRTDANTGELFF.